The sequence of this T cell receptor (beta chain) was determined in a study of shared clonotypes between healthy human individuals. Findings and caveats of the study: Across subsets, estimated richness was generally greater for naive than for memory populations.

Measured with immunoSEQ multiplex PCR; TCRdb has only the in-frame clones, and not every one. The sample includes 2,500,000 or so clones, approximately 92% of them seen just once. As regards this clone: The antigen remains undetermined.

Losses at the gene ends were 4 bases for V and 8 bases for J; bases not matched to a gene: 4. Germline V CDR1 and CDR2: MDHEN, SYDVKM. This CDR3 has 15 amino acids. The sequenced sample consisted of naive CD4+ T cells sorted from blood. Regarding subset: CD45RA+ positively selected. This TCR derives from a man aged 18-30 years in good health. The J gene is TRBJ1-6, the V gene TRBV28, with TRBD1 identical over 11 bases. The CDR3 region is CASSWGDRGYSPLHF. The CDR3 DNA sequence: TGTGCCAGCAGTTGGGGGGACAGGGGGTATTCACCCCTCCACTTT.